This T cell receptor (beta chain) was sequenced in a study of shared clonotypes between healthy human individuals. About the study: Donors had three CD4 naive, three CD4 memory, two CD8 naive and one CD8 memory plate apiece. Notes on the study in general: A small donor pool kept down the genetic and exposure-history diversity that was represented. Larger estimated richness was generally seen in naive subsets than in memory subsets.

Clones were sequenced by immunoSEQ multiplex PCR, and TCRdb holds only the in-frame ones, with some missing. The table includes roughly 2.4 million clones, around 95% detected once. V was shortened by 7 bases and J by 0 bases, with 13 bases between the two germline ends. From germline, CDR1 is MNHNS and CDR2 SASEGT. The CDR3 runs 15 residues. On this clone: The antigen is not known.

Sequencing was carried out using naive CD4+ T cells sorted from blood. Indicated subset: CD45RA+ positively selected. This clonotype was sampled from a man between 18 and 29 years old in good health. V usage is TRBV6-1 and J usage is TRBJ1-3, with a possible D match to TRBD1 (6 bases). CDR3 sequence reads: CASTEGVGSGNTIYF. In DNA form, the CDR3 reads TGTGCCAGCACGGAGGGGGTAGGCTCTGGAAACACCATATATTTT.